The 26 T cell receptor beta chains given below trace back to one sample, sequenced in a study of cytomegalovirus exposure and HLA in healthy donors. PCR primers comprised 60 Vbeta and 13 Jbeta primers. Profiling relied on immunoSEQ multiplex PCR, and the TCRdb table lists in-frame clones only, not all of them. This sample carries roughly 200,000 clones, around 77% of them seen once, and the ten largest clones take about 1.9%. Specimen: PBMCs. These receptors were taken from a man aged 25-45 years in good health and CMV-seronegative.

As DNA, the CDR3 is TGTGCCAGCAGCCCCCCCGGGCTAGCGGGGGCCTACGAGCAGTACTTC. Translated, it gives CASSPPGLAGAYEQYF. The chain joins TRBV11-2 to TRBJ2-7; 10 positions agree with TRBD2. V gave up 5 bases and J gave up 2 bases; unmatched junction bases: 9. CDR3 length: 16 amino acids. The germline V gene encodes CDR1 SGHAT and CDR2 FQNNGV.

This clone was found a few times. The chain recombines TRBV19 with TRBJ2-1, with TRBD2 matching 8 bases. The V and J ends lost 9 bases and 1 base, in that order; junction bases with no gene match: 11. CDR1 is LNHDA and CDR2 is SQIVND in the germline V gene (reference sequence). This CDR3 has 16 residues. The CDR3 loop is CASTHTAGVSYNEQFF. The CDR3 bases are TGTGCCAGCACCCATACAGCGGGAGTATCCTACAATGAGCAGTTCTTC.

This chain connects TRBV10-2 to TRBJ2-3, with TRBD2 matching over 14 bases. The CDR3 is made up of 14 amino acids. Unmatched junction bases numbered 1, after V lost 7 bases and J lost 4 bases. The germline V gene encodes CDR1 WSHSY and CDR2 SAAADI. The CDR3 is CASTGLAGADTQYF. The CDR3 nucleotides read TGCGCCAGCACGGGACTAGCGGGAGCAGATACGCAGTATTTT.

The rearrangement joins TRBV7-6 to TRBJ2-2, with D tentatively TRBD2 (6 bases). Trimming removed 1 base at V and 3 bases at J, with 12 bases between. Germline V gene sequence: CDR1 SGHVS, CDR2 FNYEAQ. The CDR3 contains 16 residues. The DNA for the CDR3 is TGTGCCAGCAGCTTAGAGATTAGACTAGACACCGGGGAGCTGTTTTTT. It encodes CASSLEIRLDTGELFF.

The V gene is TRBV4-1, the J gene TRBJ1-5; D is unclear. V was pared by 6 bases and J by 1 base, with 16 bases between. The CDR3 sequence is 16 residues long. Germline CDR1 is MGHRA and CDR2 is YSYEKL. Written as DNA, the CDR3 is TGCGCCAGCAGTTCCCCGCCCGGAGGAAGCAATCAGCCCCAGCATTTT. Protein sequence: CASSSPPGGSNQPQHF.

This sequence joins TRBV28 and TRBJ2-6; TRBD1 aligns across 10 bases. Germline trimming cut 4 bases from V and 1 base from J; bases unmatched to any gene: 13. The CDR3 is 20 amino acids. CDR1 is MDHEN, CDR2 SYDVKM, per germline. CDR3 region: CASSSTEWGQGLSGANVLTF. The CDR3 DNA sequence: TGTGCCAGCAGTTCCACTGAATGGGGACAGGGGCTATCTGGGGCCAACGTCCTGACTTTC.

The chain couples TRBV25-1 to TRBJ2-5; 7 bases map to TRBD2. CDR1 is MGHDK, CDR2 SYGVNS, per germline. The CDR3 runs 15 residues. V dropped 2 bases and J dropped 2; count of bases not matched to a gene: 5. CDR3: CASSEPGGYQETQYF. For the CDR3, the DNA is TGTGCCAGCAGTGAACCGGGGGGATATCAAGAGACCCAGTACTTC.

This sequence joins TRBV7-3 and TRBJ2-1; the match to TRBD2 covers 12 bases. Looked up from germline, CDR1 is SGHTA and CDR2 is FQGTGA. The CDR3 is 17 amino acids. The V gene end was trimmed by 8 bases and the J gene end by 3 bases; junction bases not matched to a gene: 11. CDR3 region: CASRLAGDGRGYNEQFF. The CDR3 nucleotides read TGTGCCAGCCGACTAGCGGGAGATGGGAGGGGCTACAATGAGCAGTTCTTC.

The rearrangement links TRBV5-1 to TRBJ2-3; TRBD2 aligns across 12 bases. The V and J ends lost 5 bases and 4 bases, in that order; junction bases with no gene match: 5. The CDR3 consists of 15 residues. Germline V gene sequence: CDR1 SGHRS, CDR2 YFSETQ. CDR3 bases: TGCGCCAGCAGTGAACTAGCGGGAGGCCCAGATACGCAGTATTTT. Residues: CASSELAGGPDTQYF.

The rearrangement uses TRBV15 and TRBJ2-2, with D possibly matching TRBD2 (5 bases). Germline V gene sequence: CDR1 LNHNV, CDR2 YYDKDF (reference sequence). The CDR3 consists of 17 residues. The germline V and J ends were trimmed by 5 bases and 4 bases, with 20 bases remaining between them. Here the CDR3 DNA reads TGTGCCACCAGCCCGAGGCGGAGGTCCGCACTCACCGGGGAGCTGTTTTTT. Translated: CATSPRRRSALTGELFF.

The gene calls are TRBV7-9 and TRBJ2-7, with D possibly TRBD2 on 5 matching bases. The V end was cut by 6 bases, the J end by 3 bases, with 18 bases between. CDR1 is SEHNR, CDR2 FQNEAQ, per germline (reference sequence). The CDR3 has 15 residues. For the CDR3, the DNA is TGTGCCAGCAGTCCAAGCGGTCAGCTGTACTACGAGCAGTACTTC. Amino acids: CASSPSGQLYYEQYF.

This clone was recorded only once. The chain employs TRBV28 and TRBJ2-2; 8 nucleotides match TRBD2. In germline, CDR1 is MDHEN, CDR2 SYDVKM. Germline trimming cut 5 bases from V and 7 bases from J; bases unmatched to any gene: 9. The CDR3 runs 15 residues. The CDR3 reads CASSPTGGRGGELFF. The CDR3 nucleotides are TGTGCCAGCAGTCCAACGGGAGGGCGGGGCGGGGAGCTGTTTTTT. Full variable domain (outside the CDR3, taken from reference TRBV28 and TRBJ2-2): DVKVTQSSRYLVKRTGEKVFLECVQDMDHENMFWYRQDPGLGLRLIYFSYDVKMKEKGDIPEGYSVSREKKERFSLILESASTNQTSMYLCASSPTGGRGGELFFGEGSRLTVL.

The rearrangement joins TRBV27 to TRBJ1-3; 7 positions agree with TRBD1. The V and J ends lost 8 bases and 2 bases, in that order; junction bases with no gene match: 6. The CDR3 has 14 residues. Per the germline V gene, CDR1 is MNHEY and CDR2 is SMNVEV (reference sequence). The CDR3 here is CASRLQGAGNTIYF. CDR3 sequence (DNA): TGTGCCAGCCGACTTCAGGGGGCTGGAAACACCATATATTTT.

This chain links TRBV12-5 with TRBJ2-3; D is undetermined. The CDR3 totals 11 residues. The ends were cut back, 4 bases at V and 4 bases at J, with 3 bases in the middle. CDR1 is LGHNT, CDR2 FRNRAP, per germline. CDR3 sequence reads: CASGSADTQYF. DNA of the CDR3: TGTGCTAGTGGTTCGGCAGATACGCAGTATTTT. The entire variable domain, with the rest obtained from reference TRBV12-5 and TRBJ2-3, is as follows: DARVTQTPRHKVTEMGQEVTMRCQPILGHNTVFWYRQTMMQGLELLAYFRNRAPLDDSGMPKDRFSAEMPDATLATLKIQPSEPRDSAVYFCASGSADTQYFGPGTRLTVL.

V is TRBV9 and J is TRBJ2-2; D gene unclear. From germline, CDR1 is SGDLS and CDR2 YYNGEE. The CDR3 contains 12 residues. V gave up 4 bases and J gave up 2 bases, with 3 bases separating them. CDR3 sequence reads: CASSINTGELFF. In DNA form, the CDR3 reads TGTGCCAGCAGCATAAACACCGGGGAGCTGTTTTTT.

The chain couples TRBV20-1 to TRBJ1-1; D not certain. The V end lost 6 bases, the J end lost 4 bases, and 9 bases lay between the germline ends. This CDR3 has 11 amino acids. CDR1 DFQATT and CDR2 SNEGSKA come from the germline V gene (reference sequence). The CDR3 is CSAKKSTEAFF. The DNA of the CDR3 is TGCAGTGCGAAGAAGAGCACTGAAGCTTTCTTT.

V and J are TRBV28 and TRBJ2-3, with D tentatively TRBD1 (6 bases). V lost 6 bases, J lost 5 bases, and 12 bases lay in between. The CDR3 is 13 amino acids. Germline V gene lookup returns CDR1 MDHEN and CDR2 SYDVKM. CDR3: CASSSPGVDTQYF. The CDR3 DNA reads TGTGCCAGCAGCTCACCAGGGGTAGATACGCAGTATTTT.

This chain connects TRBV30 to TRBJ2-7; no firm D call. V was clipped by 2 bases and J by 6 bases, with 20 bases between them. Germline loops: CDR1 GTSNPN, CDR2 SVGIG (reference sequence). CDR3 length: 15 amino acids. The CDR3 spells CAWSPLELPLPEQYF. In nucleotides, the CDR3 is TGTGCCTGGAGTCCTTTAGAGCTCCCCCTCCCCGAGCAGTACTTC.

The chain recombines TRBV7-9 with TRBJ2-5; 10 bases match TRBD1. V trimming: 5 bases; J trimming: 5 bases; junction bases outside the gene matches: 8. The V gene's germline CDR1 is SEHNR and CDR2 FQNEAQ (reference sequence). The CDR3 is made up of 15 amino acids. The CDR3 loop is CASSAGQGVGETQYF. The CDR3 DNA sequence: TGTGCCAGCAGCGCCGGACAGGGGGTTGGGGAGACCCAGTACTTC.

This clone showed up just once. This chain links TRBV11-2 with TRBJ2-7; no firm D call. Germline assignment: CDR1 SGHAT and CDR2 FQNNGV. Trimming pared 1 base from V and 5 bases from J, leaving 6 bases between. This CDR3 comprises 12 residues. The CDR3 coding sequence is TGTGCCAGCAGCTTAGGAGGTAACGAGCAGTACTTC. Translating it yields CASSLGGNEQYF.

In its sample, this clone was seen a few times. The V gene is TRBV29-1, the J gene TRBJ2-1, with no clear D. Germline V gene sequence: CDR1 SQVTM, CDR2 ANQGSEA. The CDR3 extends over 10 amino acids. Trimming left V 2 bases short and J 10 bases short, with 6 bases between. The CDR3 region is CSVESHEQFF. In DNA, the CDR3 is TGCAGCGTTGAAAGCCACGAGCAGTTCTTC.

The rearrangement joins TRBV5-5 to TRBJ2-7; D is undetermined. Germline CDR1 is SGHKS and CDR2 is YYEKEE (reference sequence). This CDR3 contains 11 residues. V was cut by 6 bases and J by 0 bases, with 4 bases left in between. CDR3 region: CASTLSYEQYF. For the CDR3, the DNA is TGTGCCAGCACCCTCTCCTACGAGCAGTACTTC.

The chain joins TRBV9 to TRBJ2-7, with D perhaps TRBD2 (6 bases). The V end was cut by 0 bases, the J end by 6 bases, with 7 bases between. CDR1 and CDR2 (germline): SGDLS, YYNGEE. The CDR3 is 12 residues long. CDR3 DNA: TGTGCCAGCAGCGTAGGACTAGGCGAGCAGTACTTC. This sequence encodes CASSVGLGEQYF. Full variable domain (outside the CDR3, taken from reference TRBV9 and TRBJ2-7): DSGVTQTPKHLITATGQRVTLRCSPRSGDLSVYWYQQSLDQGLQFLIQYYNGEERAKGNILERFSAQQFPDLHSELNLSSLELGDSALYFCASSVGLGEQYFGPGTRLTVT.

The V and J genes are TRBV11-3 and TRBJ2-1, with 9 bases fitting TRBD1. The CDR3 has 14 residues. Germline CDR1 is SGHNT and CDR2 is YENEEA. Losses at the gene ends were 5 bases for V and 5 bases for J; bases not matched to a gene: 4. The CDR3 bases are TGTGCCAGCAGCCCAGGGACAGGGAACAATGAGCAGTTCTTC. It specifies CASSPGTGNNEQFF.

This clone was counted once. The gene calls are TRBV19 and TRBJ2-2; 7 positions agree with TRBD1. The CDR3 is made up of 15 amino acids. The germline gives CDR1 LNHDA, CDR2 SQIVND (reference sequence). V shed 5 bases and J 1 base; nucleotides not matched to a gene: 4. CDR3 in amino acids: CASSLGTVNTGELFF. Here the CDR3 DNA reads TGTGCCAGTAGTTTGGGGACAGTGAACACCGGGGAGCTGTTTTTT.

The chain combines TRBV7-9 with TRBJ2-7; D remains unclear. The V gene's germline CDR1 is SEHNR and CDR2 FQNEAQ (reference sequence). The CDR3 is made up of 13 amino acids. Between the trimmed V and J ends, which lost 4 bases and 3 bases, there was a span of 10 bases. Here the CDR3 DNA reads TGTGCCAGCAGCTGGGCCTTTAGCTACGAGCAGTACTTC. It yields the protein CASSWAFSYEQYF.